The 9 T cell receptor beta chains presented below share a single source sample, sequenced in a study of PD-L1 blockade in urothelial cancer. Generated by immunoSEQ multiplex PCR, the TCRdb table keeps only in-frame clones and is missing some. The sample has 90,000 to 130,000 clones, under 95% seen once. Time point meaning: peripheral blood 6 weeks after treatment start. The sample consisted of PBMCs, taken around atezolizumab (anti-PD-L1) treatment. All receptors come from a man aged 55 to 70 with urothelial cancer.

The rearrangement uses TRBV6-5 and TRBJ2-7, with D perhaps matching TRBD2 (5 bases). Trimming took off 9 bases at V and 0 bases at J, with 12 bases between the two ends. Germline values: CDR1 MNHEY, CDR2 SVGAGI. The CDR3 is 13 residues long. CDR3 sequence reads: CASCLGSSYEQYF. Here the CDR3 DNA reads TGTGCCAGTTGTCTGGGGAGCTCCTACGAGCAGTACTTC.

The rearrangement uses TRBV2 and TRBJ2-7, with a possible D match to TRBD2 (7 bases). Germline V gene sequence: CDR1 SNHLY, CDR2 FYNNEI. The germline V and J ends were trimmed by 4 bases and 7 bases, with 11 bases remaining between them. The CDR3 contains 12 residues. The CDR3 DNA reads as TGTGCCAGCAGTGCGGGGGGCCGGGAGCAGTACTTC. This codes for CASSAGGREQYF.

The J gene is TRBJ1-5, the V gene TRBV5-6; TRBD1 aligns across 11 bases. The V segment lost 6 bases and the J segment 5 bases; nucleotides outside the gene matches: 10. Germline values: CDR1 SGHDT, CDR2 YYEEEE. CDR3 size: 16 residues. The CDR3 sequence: CASTFGGTGGDQPQHF. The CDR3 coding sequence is TGTGCCAGCACCTTTGGGGGGACAGGGGGGGATCAGCCCCAGCATTTT.

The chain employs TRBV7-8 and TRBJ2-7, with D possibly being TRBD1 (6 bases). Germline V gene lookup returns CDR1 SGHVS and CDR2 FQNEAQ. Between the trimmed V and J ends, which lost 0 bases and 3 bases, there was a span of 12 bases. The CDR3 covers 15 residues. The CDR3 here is CASSLAPRGIYEQYF. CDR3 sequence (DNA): TGTGCCAGCAGCTTAGCTCCGAGGGGGATCTACGAGCAGTACTTC.

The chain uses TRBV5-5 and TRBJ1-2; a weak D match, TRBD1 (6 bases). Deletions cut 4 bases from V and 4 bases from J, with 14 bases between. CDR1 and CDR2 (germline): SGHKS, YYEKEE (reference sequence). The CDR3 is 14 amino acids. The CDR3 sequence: CASSPGGGSYGYTF. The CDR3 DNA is TGTGCCAGCAGCCCCGGGGGGGGCTCCTATGGCTACACCTTC.

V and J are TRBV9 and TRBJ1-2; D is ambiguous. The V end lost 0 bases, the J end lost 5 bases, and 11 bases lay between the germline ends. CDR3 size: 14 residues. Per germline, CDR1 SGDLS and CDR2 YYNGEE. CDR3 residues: CASSVGPEQYGYTF. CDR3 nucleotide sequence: TGTGCCAGCAGCGTAGGGCCAGAACAATATGGCTACACCTTC.

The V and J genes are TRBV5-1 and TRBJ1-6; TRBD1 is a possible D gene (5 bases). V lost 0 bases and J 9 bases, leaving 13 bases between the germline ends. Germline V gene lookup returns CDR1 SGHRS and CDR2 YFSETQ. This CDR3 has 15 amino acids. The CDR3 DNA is TGCGCCAGCAGCTTGGGGGGCCCCGACTCTTCACCCCTCCACTTT. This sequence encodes CASSLGGPDSSPLHF.

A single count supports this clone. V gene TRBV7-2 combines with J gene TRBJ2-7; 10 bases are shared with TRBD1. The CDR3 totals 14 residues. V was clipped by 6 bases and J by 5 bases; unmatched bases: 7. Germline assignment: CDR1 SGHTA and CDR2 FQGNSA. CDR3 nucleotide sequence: TGTGCCAGCAGATTCGACAGGGGGCAGGACGAGCAGTACTTC. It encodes CASRFDRGQDEQYF.

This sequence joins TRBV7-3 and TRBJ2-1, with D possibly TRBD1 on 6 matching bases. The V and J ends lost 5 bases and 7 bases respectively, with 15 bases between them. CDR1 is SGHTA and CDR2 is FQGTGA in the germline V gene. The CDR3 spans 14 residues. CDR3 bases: TGTGCCAGCAGCCCAAATACCCAGGGGAATGAGCAGTTCTTC. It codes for CASSPNTQGNEQFF.